This T cell receptor (beta chain) comes out of a study of blood T cell repertoires in COVID-19. The overall study: The United States, Italy and Spain provided the acute and convalescent COVID-19 samples.

Seattle cases were enrolled at active infection and followed longitudinally. Only in-frame clones appear in the TCRdb table, and some are missing; sequencing was by immunoSEQ multiplex PCR. The sample has about 440,000 clones, approximately 88% seen once; the top ten hold roughly an eighth. CDR3 length equals 16 residues. Germline values: CDR1 MDHEN, CDR2 SYDVKM. J gave up 7 bases and V 6 bases, and 13 bases lay outside the gene matches. The sample was peripheral blood. The chain uses TRBV28 and TRBJ2-1; 9 positions match TRBD1. This TCR came from a woman aged 45-65 years with COVID-19, enrolled during active disease. In DNA, the CDR3 is TGTGCCAGCAGCCCCCCTCCGACAGGGGGAGGAAATGAGCAGTTCTTC. As protein: CASSPPPTGGGNEQFF. Variable domain in full (rest from reference TRBV28 and TRBJ2-1): DVKVTQSSRYLVKRTGEKVFLECVQDMDHENMFWYRQDPGLGLRLIYFSYDVKMKEKGDIPEGYSVSREKKERFSLILESASTNQTSMYLCASSPPPTGGGNEQFFGPGTRLTVL.